This T cell receptor beta chain was recorded in a study of shared clonotypes between healthy human individuals. Germline V gives CDR1 SGHRS, CDR2 YFSETQ. V was clipped by 1 base and J by 4 bases, with 12 bases between them. The CDR3 has 14 residues. Genomic DNA of every subset was divided equally among multiple immunoSEQ plates. Here immunoSEQ multiplex PCR was the method, and the copy in TCRdb shows in-frame clones only, minus some. Of 2 million to 3 million clones listed, roughly 93% are singletons. This TCR derives from a man aged 18 to 35 in good health. Some clones in this sample may be carry-over from other donors' samples. This chain links TRBV5-1 with TRBJ2-7; D is undetermined. Sequenced material: naive CD4+ T cells from PBMCs. Subset specified: CD45RA+ positively selected. CDR3 amino acids: CASSLLGRKYEQYF. The CDR3 DNA is TGCGCCAGCAGCTTGTTAGGACGGAAATACGAGCAGTACTTC.